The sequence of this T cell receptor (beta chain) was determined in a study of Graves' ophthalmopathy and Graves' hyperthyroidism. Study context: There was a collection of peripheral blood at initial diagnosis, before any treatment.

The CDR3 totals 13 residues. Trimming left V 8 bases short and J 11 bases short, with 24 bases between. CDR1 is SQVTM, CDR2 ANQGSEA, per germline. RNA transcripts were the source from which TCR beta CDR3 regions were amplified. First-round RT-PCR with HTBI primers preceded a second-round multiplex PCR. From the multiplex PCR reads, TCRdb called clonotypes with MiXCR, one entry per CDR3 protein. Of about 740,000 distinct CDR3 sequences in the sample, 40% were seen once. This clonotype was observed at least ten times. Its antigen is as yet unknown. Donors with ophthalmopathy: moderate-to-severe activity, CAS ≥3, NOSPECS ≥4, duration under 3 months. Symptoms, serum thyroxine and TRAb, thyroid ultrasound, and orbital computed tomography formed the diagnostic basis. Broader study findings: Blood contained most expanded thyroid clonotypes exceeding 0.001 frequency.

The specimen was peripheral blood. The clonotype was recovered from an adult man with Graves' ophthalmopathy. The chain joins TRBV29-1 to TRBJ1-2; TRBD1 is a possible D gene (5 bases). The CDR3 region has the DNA TGCAGCCTGGGGGTGTACGGGGGTTCGGCTTACACCTTC. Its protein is CSLGVYGGSAYTF.